These T cell receptor beta chains were read from a single sample in a study of T cell responses to AZD1222 COVID-19 vaccine. TCRdb's copy holds only in-frame clones and misses some; the assay was immunoSEQ multiplex PCR. The data hold more than 85,000 clones, with 88% observed a single time. Sample: peripheral blood, taken on day 0 of AZD1222 vaccination. Receptor source: an adult in good health. Each CDR3 is given with its conserved first and last residue. Each record gives: V gene, J gene, D gene, clone size, CDR3 DNA, CDR3 protein. The D gene is left open where the match is weak. Size is omitted from some rows. Given values are once, few, many or a class for expanded clones.

TRBV18	TRBJ2-5	-	-	TGTGCCAGCTCACCACGGGGGGACCAAGAGACCCAGTACTTC	CASSPRGDQETQYF
TRBV6-5	TRBJ2-7	-	-	TGTGCCAGCAGCCCCGGTACGATCTACGAGCAGTACTTC	CASSPGTIYEQYF
TRBV10-3	TRBJ2-1	-	-	TGTGCCATCAGTGGGGGAGCGGGTAGCTCCTACAATGAGCAGTTCTTC	CAISGGAGSSYNEQFF
TRBV14	TRBJ1-4	-	-	TGTGCCAGCAGCCAAGAGCGGGGAAATGAAAAACTGTTTTTT	CASSQERGNEKLFF
TRBV9	TRBJ2-5	-	once	TGTGCCAGCAGCGTAGCGAGCAGCGGGCAAGAGACCCAGTACTTC	CASSVASSGQETQYF
TRBV3-1/TRBV3-2	TRBJ2-3	TRBD2	-	TGTGCCAGCAGCCAAAAATACGGGACTATTACCACAGATACGCAGTATTTT	CASSQKYGTITTDTQYF
TRBV11-1	TRBJ1-2	-	many	TGTGCCAGCAGCTTCAGGGGAGGCTACACCTTC	CASSFRGGYTF
TRBV19	TRBJ1-2	-	few	TGTGCCAGTATCCCGACGCGGGGCGCCGGTCTTGGAGGCTACACCTTC	CASIPTRGAGLGGYTF
TRBV5-4	TRBJ2-2	-	once	TGTGCCAGCAGCTTGGAAGGATGGGGCGGGGAGCTGTTTTTT	CASSLEGWGGELFF
TRBV3-1/TRBV3-2	TRBJ2-1	-	-	TGTGCCAGCAGCCAAAGATTAGGCTCGATATATGAGCAGTTCTTC	CASSQRLGSIYEQFF
TRBV7-9	TRBJ1-3	-	-	TGTGCCAGTCATAGTCAGCGGGGCTCTGGAAACACCATATATTTT	CASHSQRGSGNTIYF